The 29 T cell receptor beta chains below were found in one sample sequenced in a study of blood T cell repertoires in COVID-19. Generated by immunoSEQ multiplex PCR, the TCRdb table keeps only in-frame clones and is missing some. The data hold fewer than 130,000 clones, with 75% to 90% observed a single time. Sequences were obtained from peripheral blood. These receptors were collected from a woman older than 75 with acute or convalescent COVID-19.

V is TRBV5-1 and J is TRBJ1-1, with a weak D call TRBD1 (5 bases). Trimming stripped 4 bases from V and 0 bases from J, with 7 bases between. The CDR3 covers 13 residues. CDR1 and CDR2 (germline): SGHRS, YFSETQ. This CDR3 reads CASSPDMNTEAFF. CDR3 nucleotide sequence: TGCGCCAGCAGCCCGGACATGAACACTGAAGCTTTCTTT. The entire variable domain, with the rest obtained from reference TRBV5-1 and TRBJ1-1, is as follows: KAGVTQTPRYLIKTRGQQVTLSCSPISGHRSVSWYQQTPGQGLQFLFEYFSETQRNKGNFPGRFSGRQFSNSRSEMNVSTLELGDSALYLCASSPDMNTEAFFGQGTRLTVV.

V usage is TRBV6-5 and J usage is TRBJ2-5; D is uncertain. Trimming removed 6 bases from V and 0 bases from J, with 2 bases in between. Germline V gene sequence: CDR1 MNHEY, CDR2 SVGAGI. The CDR3 runs to 11 residues. The CDR3 DNA follows: TGTGCCAGCAGCAACCAAGAGACCCAGTACTTC. Encoded protein: CASSNQETQYF.

The chain has TRBV7-9 and TRBJ1-6; D perhaps matches TRBD1 (5 bases). Germline V CDR1 and CDR2: SEHNR, FQNEAQ (reference sequence). The CDR3 totals 14 residues. V shed 5 bases and J shed 3 bases, with 8 bases lying between them. CDR3 residues: CASSQTGYNSPLHF. The CDR3 nucleotides are TGTGCCAGCAGCCAAACAGGCTATAATTCACCCCTCCACTTT.

The V and J genes are TRBV12-3 or TRBV12-4 and TRBJ2-1; TRBD2 might be the D (7 bases). CDR3 length: 13 residues. Trimming left V 6 bases short and J 9 bases short, with 15 bases between. The DNA of the CDR3 is TGTGCCAGCAGCTTGGGGGCGGGGGTTGAGCAGTTCTTC. It yields the protein CASSLGAGVEQFF.

V gene TRBV18 combines with J gene TRBJ2-1; the D gene is possibly TRBD1 (5 bases). The CDR3 length is 11 residues. Per the germline V gene, CDR1 is KGHSH and CDR2 is LQKENI. V gave up 6 bases and J gave up 11 bases, with 11 bases separating them. CDR3 region: CASSSDSQQFF. Written as DNA, the CDR3 is TGTGCCAGCTCTAGTGACAGTCAGCAGTTCTTC.

This chain connects TRBV5-1 to TRBJ1-1, with D possibly TRBD1 on 6 matching bases. The germline CDR1 and CDR2 sequences are SGHRS and YFSETQ. The V end was cut by 0 bases, the J end by 4 bases, with 13 bases between. The CDR3 totals 15 residues. CDR3 sequence (DNA): TGCGCCAGCAGCTTGGTACAGGGAGTCGCCACTGAAGCTTTCTTT. Its protein product is CASSLVQGVATEAFF.

The CDR3 sequence is CASSSSGTRGEKLFF. The DNA of the CDR3 is TGTGCCAGCAGTTCCTCCGGGACCAGGGGTGAAAAACTGTTTTTT. The chain is built from TRBV27 and TRBJ1-4; D is possibly TRBD1 (6 bases). The CDR3 runs to 15 residues. Germline values: CDR1 MNHEY, CDR2 SMNVEV (reference sequence). The V end was cut by 4 bases, the J end by 7 bases, with 16 bases between. The variable domain in full, with the rest retrieved from reference TRBV27 and TRBJ1-4, is EAQVTQNPRYLITVTGKKLTVTCSQNMNHEYMSWYRQDPGLGLRQIYYSMNVEVTDKGDVPEGYKVSRKEKRNFPLILESPSPNQTSLYFCASSSSGTRGEKLFFGSGTQLSVL.

V usage is TRBV9 and J usage is TRBJ1-3; 7 positions match TRBD1. Germline V gene data show CDR1 as SGDLS and CDR2 as YYNGEE. V lost 4 bases and J lost 0; bases outside the gene matches: 4. This CDR3 has 15 amino acids. The CDR3 region is CASSPRQGSGNTIYF. The CDR3 DNA is TGTGCCAGCAGCCCCCGACAGGGCTCTGGAAACACCATATATTTT.

The rearrangement links TRBV7-8 to TRBJ2-7; 7 bases match TRBD1. J was trimmed by 0 bases and V by 5 bases; bases with no gene match: 7. The CDR3 is 15 residues long. Germline CDR1 and CDR2: SGHVS and FQNEAQ. In DNA, the CDR3 is TGTGCCAGCAGCCAGTGGGACAGTAACTCCTACGAGCAGTACTTC. As protein: CASSQWDSNSYEQYF.

In DNA, the CDR3 is TGTGCCAGCACCCACCCCCTTTTTAGCTCCTACGAGCAGTACTTC. This translates into CASTHPLFSSYEQYF. The V call is TRBV21-1, the J call TRBJ2-7; the DNA was not used to check the table's D call, TRBD2. TRBV21-1 is termed a pseudogene. The length of the CDR3 is 15 residues.

The rearrangement uses TRBV5-1 and TRBJ1-3; TRBD1 matches at 9 bases. Losses at the gene ends were 1 base for V and 4 bases for J; bases not matched to a gene: 9. Germline V gene sequence: CDR1 SGHRS, CDR2 YFSETQ. The CDR3 spans 17 residues. In nucleotides, the CDR3 is TGCGCCAGCAGCTTGAGTACAGGGGGCCTGTCAGGAAACACCATATATTTT. It is translated as CASSLSTGGLSGNTIYF.

The chain carries TRBV10-3 and TRBJ1-2, with D unresolved. The germline CDR1 and CDR2 sequences are ENHRY and SYGVKD. V was trimmed by 2 bases and J by 3 bases, leaving 4 bases between them. This CDR3 contains 12 residues. In DNA form, the CDR3 reads TGTGCCATCAGTGAGCTTGACTATGGCTACACCTTC. This gives the protein CAISELDYGYTF.

As concerns this clone: At one boundary the junction diverges from the germline segment, which might be a read error. The chain employs TRBV5-3 and TRBJ1-6; 9 bases fit TRBD1. TRBV5-3 is recorded as an ORF, its role being uncertain. The CDR3 length is 12 residues. The CDR3 region is CARSECGGTGIF. The CDR3 coding sequence is TGTGCCAGAAGCGAATGCGGTGGGACAGGGATTTTT.

The rearrangement links TRBV11-2 to TRBJ2-1, with D possibly TRBD2 on 6 matching bases. Trimming removed 3 bases at V and 8 bases at J, with 8 bases between. The CDR3 is 12 residues long. CDR1 is SGHAT and CDR2 is FQNNGV in the germline V gene. CDR3 nucleotides: TGTGCCAGCAGCTTCAGGGAGGATGAGCAGTTCTTC. The encoded protein is CASSFREDEQFF.

The V gene is TRBV30, the J gene TRBJ1-5, with 7 bases fitting TRBD1. This CDR3 spans 13 amino acids. The J segment lost 4 bases and the V segment lost 3 bases, leaving 3 bases of the junction unmatched. Germline CDR1 reads GTSNPN; CDR2 reads SVGIG (reference sequence). CDR3 sequence reads: CAWRGQQNQPQHF. The CDR3 DNA follows: TGTGCCTGGAGGGGACAGCAAAATCAGCCCCAGCATTTT. The full variable domain, completed using reference TRBV30 and TRBJ1-5, is SQTIHQWPATLVQPVGSPLSLECTVEGTSNPNLYWYRQAAGRGLQLLFYSVGIGQISSEVPQNLSASRPQDRQFILSSKKLLLSDSGFYLCAWRGQQNQPQHFGDGTRLSIL.

This sequence joins TRBV5-1 and TRBJ2-7, with TRBD2 matching over 12 bases. This CDR3 is built from 15 residues. Germline V CDR1 and CDR2: SGHRS, YFSETQ. The junction had 7 bases not matched to a gene; V was cut back by 3 bases and J by 6 bases. The CDR3 protein is CASSSLAGGLSEQYF. The CDR3 bases are TGCGCCAGCAGCTCCCTAGCGGGGGGGTTGAGCGAGCAGTACTTC. Variable domain in full (rest from reference TRBV5-1 and TRBJ2-7): KAGVTQTPRYLIKTRGQQVTLSCSPISGHRSVSWYQQTPGQGLQFLFEYFSETQRNKGNFPGRFSGRQFSNSRSEMNVSTLELGDSALYLCASSSLAGGLSEQYFGPGTRLTVT.

The genes are TRBV19 and TRBJ2-7; 9 nucleotides align to TRBD1. The ends lost 4 bases at V and 3 bases at J; junction bases unmatched: 4. CDR3 length: 14 residues. The germline gives CDR1 LNHDA, CDR2 SQIVND (reference sequence). The CDR3 sequence is CASSTGTGSYEQYF. The DNA of the CDR3 is TGTGCCAGTAGTACTGGGACAGGGAGCTACGAGCAGTACTTC.

The chain carries TRBV28 and TRBJ2-3; 9 positions match TRBD2. The germline CDR1 and CDR2 sequences are MDHEN and SYDVKM. V shed 1 base, J shed 3 bases, and the junction held 8 bases outside the gene matches. This CDR3 has 17 amino acids. The CDR3 reads CASSLSGRGGLTDTQYF. The DNA of the CDR3 is TGTGCCAGCAGTTTATCCGGGCGGGGGGGCCTTACAGATACGCAGTATTTT.

The V and J genes are TRBV28 and TRBJ1-2; 10 nucleotides align to TRBD1. This CDR3 contains 15 residues. Losses at the gene ends were 3 bases for V and 8 bases for J; bases not matched to a gene: 9. Germline CDR1 reads MDHEN; CDR2 reads SYDVKM. The CDR3 coding sequence is TGTGCCAGCAGTTTCCCGTCCGGGACAGGGGAAGGCTACACCTTC. Protein product: CASSFPSGTGEGYTF.

The chain employs TRBV27 and TRBJ2-2; a possible D gene is TRBD2 (5 bases). This CDR3 has 20 residues. The germline V gene encodes CDR1 MNHEY and CDR2 SMNVEV (reference sequence). Trimming took off 9 bases at V and 6 bases at J, with 35 bases between the two ends. The CDR3 DNA sequence: TGTGCCAGAACTCCAGACACAGAGGTGATTTTTACTCCGGAGGCCGGGGAGCTGTTTTTT. Translation: CARTPDTEVIFTPEAGELFF.

The gene calls are TRBV19 and TRBJ2-7, with D uncertain. Germline V lookup: CDR1 LNHDA, CDR2 SQIVND (reference sequence). Trimming took off 1 base at V and 6 bases at J, with 10 bases between the two ends. The CDR3 sequence is 13 residues long. The CDR3 region has the DNA TGTGCCAGTAGTATAGCCCCTTTGAGCGAGCAGTACTTC. It yields the protein CASSIAPLSEQYF.

V and J are TRBV24-1 and TRBJ1-5; D gene uncertain. The CDR3 runs to 13 residues. Germline assignment: CDR1 KGHDR and CDR2 SFDVKD. The V and J ends lost 0 bases and 7 bases respectively, with 6 bases between them. CDR3 DNA sequence: TGTGCCACCAGTGATTTGTCGAGCCAGCCCCAGCATTTT. This encodes CATSDLSSQPQHF.

This clone was detected a few times. The rearrangement uses TRBV12-3 or TRBV12-4 and TRBJ2-7; D is possibly TRBD1 (6 bases). The CDR3 loop spans 11 amino acids. Trimming stripped 5 bases from V and 11 bases from J, with 13 bases between. CDR3 amino acids: CASSQTGHKYF. As DNA, the CDR3 is TGTGCCAGCAGTCAGACAGGCCATAAGTACTTC.

This chain uses TRBV7-2 with TRBJ1-6, with unresolved D. CDR1 and CDR2 (germline): SGHTA, FQGNSA. The CDR3 has 14 amino acids. The ends were cut back, 1 base at V and 9 bases at J, with 10 bases in the middle. In DNA form, the CDR3 reads TGTGCCAGCAGCTTAGGCCTATTACGTTCACCCCTCCACTTT. This sequence encodes CASSLGLLRSPLHF.

V usage is TRBV10-3 and J usage is TRBJ1-2, with D perhaps matching TRBD1 (6 bases). This CDR3 is built from 12 residues. Germline assignment: CDR1 ENHRY and CDR2 SYGVKD. Trimming removed 6 bases from V and 4 bases from J, with 9 bases in between. The CDR3 DNA reads TGTGCCATCAGCGGACAGCTCTATGGCTACACCTTC. It is translated as CAISGQLYGYTF.

J is TRBJ1-5 and V is TRBV28; D uncertain. V was trimmed by 6 bases and J by 7 bases, leaving 16 bases between them. From germline, CDR1 is MDHEN and CDR2 SYDVKM. The CDR3 sequence is 14 residues long. The CDR3 sequence: CASSSDPRIQPQHF. The CDR3 coding sequence is TGTGCCAGCAGCTCAGATCCTAGAATACAGCCCCAGCATTTT.

This chain joins TRBV6-1 and TRBJ2-1, with D perhaps matching TRBD2 (7 bases). The CDR3 totals 15 residues. Trimming removed 0 bases at V and 5 bases at J, with 11 bases between. CDR1 is MNHNS and CDR2 is SASEGT in the germline V gene. DNA of the CDR3: TGTGCCAGCAGTGAAGCCGAGGGGGGGAACAATGAGCAGTTCTTC. It codes for CASSEAEGGNNEQFF.

The J gene is TRBJ1-6, the V gene TRBV27; TRBD1 agrees at 9 bases. Trimming removed 4 bases from V and 10 bases from J; junction bases left unmatched: 8. Germline assignment: CDR1 MNHEY and CDR2 SMNVEV (reference sequence). CDR3 size: 15 residues. The CDR3 region is CASSSDRGYRSPLHF. Written as DNA, the CDR3 is TGTGCCAGCAGTTCTGACAGGGGGTATCGCTCACCCCTCCACTTT.

This clone occurred a few times. The chain is built from TRBV7-2 and TRBJ1-1, with a tentative D call TRBD1 (5 bases). This CDR3 has 13 residues. Trimming took 5 bases from V and 2 from J, leaving 9 bases between them. Germline-derived CDR1 and CDR2 are SGHTA and FQGNSA. DNA for the CDR3: TGTGCCAGCAGCGGGCAGGGAAACACTGAAGCTTTCTTT. It codes for CASSGQGNTEAFF.